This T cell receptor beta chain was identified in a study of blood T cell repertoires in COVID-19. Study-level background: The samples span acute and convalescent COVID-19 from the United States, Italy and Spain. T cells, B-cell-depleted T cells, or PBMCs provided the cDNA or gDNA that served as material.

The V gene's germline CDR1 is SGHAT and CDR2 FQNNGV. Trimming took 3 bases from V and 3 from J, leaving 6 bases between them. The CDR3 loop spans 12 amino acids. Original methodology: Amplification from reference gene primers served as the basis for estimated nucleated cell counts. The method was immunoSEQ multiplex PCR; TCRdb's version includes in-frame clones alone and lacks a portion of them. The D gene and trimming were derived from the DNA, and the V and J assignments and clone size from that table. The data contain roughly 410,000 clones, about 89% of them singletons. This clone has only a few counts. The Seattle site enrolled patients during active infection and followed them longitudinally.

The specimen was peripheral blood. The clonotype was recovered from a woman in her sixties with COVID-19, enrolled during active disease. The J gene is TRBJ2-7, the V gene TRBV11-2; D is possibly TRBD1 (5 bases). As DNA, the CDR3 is TGTGCCAGCAGCTTCGACAGCTACGAGCAGTACTTC. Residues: CASSFDSYEQYF.